This T cell receptor beta chain was profiled in a study of blood T cell repertoires in COVID-19 (dated by TCRdb to 2019 to 2021). A note on the overall study: The collaborator samples originated in the United States, Italy and Spain and spanned the acute and convalescent phases of COVID-19. The prospective study material was composed of cDNA or gDNA derived from T cells, B-cell-depleted T cells, or PBMCs. The repertoires were made available in a free public database intended to serve as a resource for research on the immune response to SARS-CoV-2. Subjects who had been exposed to COVID-19, were actively infected with it, or had recovered from it provided the deeply sampled blood TCRbeta repertoires that made up the dataset. The samples were drawn from two sources: the first 160 participants of the ongoing ImmuneRACE study, and 1,200 or so subjects contributed by 6 global collaborators. Sample metadata almost always included a de-identified subject ID, COVID-19 status, age in years and sex. Where HLA class I and class II types were available, the types were taken from metadata supplied by the sample provider, not from assay-based typing.

The immunoSEQ Assay, a bias-controlled multiplex PCR, was used to amplify TCRbeta CDR3 regions from genomic DNA. Under the source paper's analysis protocol: The number of nucleated cells in each sample was estimated from the amplification of reference gene primers within the assay. To quantify the absolute abundance of each unique TCRbeta CDR3 rearrangement, sequence reads were collapsed and filtered. Productive Simpson clonality was computed per sample as the square root of Simpson's diversity index over productive rearrangements. TCRdb's version of the immuneACCESS table is confined to in-frame rearrangements and falls short of the full clone set. An unresolved V gene accounts for under half of the shortfall where checked; the remainder is of unknown origin. The V and J calls and the clone size are those of that table, but D and trimming were determined from the DNA. The sample table lists 300,000 to 450,000 clones, more than 70% of them with a count of one. The ten largest clones represent about 2.3% of the sample.

V lost 4 bases and J lost 3 bases; the stretch between them is 19 bases long. In the germline V gene (reference sequence), CDR1 corresponds to GTSNPN and CDR2 to SVGIG. Taken from cysteine to phenylalanine, the CDR3 has 17 residues. The CDR3 DNA has 51 bases and is translated from base 1. What the authors observed across the whole study: The quantity of clinical and demographic metadata differed by source and by participant and was supplied without curation.

At one collaborating source in Seattle, patients were enrolled during active infection and were followed longitudinally through the course of disease. Whole blood was collected in K2EDTA tubes by collaborating institutions according to the institutions' own protocols. For TCRbeta analysis, collaborator samples were shipped as frozen whole blood, as isolated PBMCs, or as DNA extracted from either sample type. In regard to this clone: Its antigen remains unidentified. No much larger clonotype is one base removed from it; base qualities were not supplied.

This clonotype was obtained from a woman aged 55-69 years with COVID-19, enrolled during active disease. Sequencing was carried out using peripheral blood. The chain joins TRBV30 to TRBJ1-6, with the D gene uncertain. This receptor carries the CDR3 CAWTNDQLLGYNSPLHF. The DNA is TGTGCCTGGACCAACGACCAGCTGCTAGGCTATAATTCACCCCTCCACTTT. Outside the CDR3, residues come from the reference TRBV30 and TRBJ1-6 proteins, so the full variable domain is: SQTIHQWPATLVQPVGSPLSLECTVEGTSNPNLYWYRQAAGRGLQLLFYSVGIGQISSEVPQNLSASRPQDRQFILSSKKLLLSDSGFYLCAWTNDQLLGYNSPLHFGNGTRLTVT.